This entry describes one T cell receptor beta chain. The antigen it binds to is not known. Base qualities are missing; no much larger clone stands one base away. There are 16 amino acids in the CDR3, from cysteine to phenylalanine inclusive. The sequence is cut down to CDR3 DNA, 48 bases in frame from base 1. V loses 0 bases, J loses 0 bases, and the germline ends lie 6 bases apart. Taken from the germline V gene, the CDR1 and CDR2 loops are LGHNA and YSLEER. These data are taken from a study of cytomegalovirus exposure and HLA in healthy donors (dated by TCRdb to about 2017). A note on the overall study: In an earlier analysis of around 540 of the donors, 276 Gb of sequence data and just under 120 million unique TCR beta sequences from 150 million to 200 million T cells were reported. The study aimed to test whether cataloging public T cell receptors could reveal signatures of past pathogen exposure. An earlier analysis of 587 of the donors applied high-throughput TCR beta sequencing to assess whether each TCR beta V gene segment acted as functional or pseudogenic. Among some 410 genotyped donors of the cohort, an average of 235,054 unique TCR beta nucleotide sequences were sequenced per donor, around a sixth of them non-productive. Class I and class II HLA loci were covered by the typing at four-digit resolution. An early release that covered about 600 HLA-typed donors contained around 330 gigabases of sequencing data and around 85 million unique TCR sequences. To predict cytomegalovirus infection status, the study brought together high-throughput TCR immunosequencing, statistical association of individual TCRs with disease status, and machine learning. The number of typed donors differed by locus: roughly 629-630 for A, B, C, DRB1 and DQB1; approximately 530 for DQA1; about 600 for DPA1; and around 450 for DPB1. The study used immunosequencing to profile the T cell repertoires of several hundred subjects and linked those repertoires to cytomegalovirus serostatus. Donor age, sex, ethnicity and CMV serostatus were compiled together with the repertoire data. A later genetic analysis took genome-wide SNP genotypes for 398 of the 666 donors and used that subset as a discovery cohort. Along with the roughly 670-subject first cohort, a separate validation cohort of over 90 different subjects was used. A later analysis re-examined previously published TCR beta repertoires from around 670 donors and added high-resolution HLA genotyping to investigate patterns of TCR occurrence. Five DR-DQ haplotypes were treated as single units for association and clustering because of strong linkage in the cohort. The later analysis used no new phenotypic data to find candidate immune exposures, relying instead on TCR beta sequences and their occurrence across donors. Of the 398 genotyped donors, 81% fell in the genetic ancestry cluster associated with self-reported Caucasian donors. Every discovery cohort repertoire had been produced on one sequencing platform. General conclusions and limits of the study: A cluster of highly shared sequence variants was judged likely to represent a technical artifact of the sequencing pipeline. A later analysis found that HLA-associated TCR beta chains were more clonally expanded and had lower generation probabilities than equally common non-associated chains. Correlated functional status among segregating V segments might reflect linkage disequilibrium, but an unknown experimental factor could not be ruled out. In vitro tests confirmed that three of the cytomegalovirus-associated TCR beta chains recognize cytomegalovirus antigens. Strong co-occurrence of HLA alleles, especially DR and DQ, made assigning TCR associations to individual alleles difficult. In a later analysis, TCR association rates were found to vary across HLA loci, with the most associated TCRs seen for DRB1 alleles and the fewest for HLA-C alleles. According to a later analysis, most CMV-associated TCR beta chains appeared to be HLA-restricted, and the HLA associations seemed to be driven largely by CMV exposure. Some IMGT-functional V segments, including TRBV6-2 and TRBV6-3, could not be distinguished by the 87-base-pair reads and were therefore excluded. Cytomegalovirus status was reported to be diagnosed by the classifier with high specificity and sensitivity in both the original and validation cohorts. According to a later analysis, parvovirus B19, influenza, CMV and Epstein-Barr virus appeared linked to several top co-occurrence clusters. The cohort was sequenced for TCR beta chains only, and without alpha or paired-chain data the features that could be detected were limited. A further reported finding was that TCR beta sequences accurately predicted the HLA-A and HLA-B alleles for most subjects in the first cohort. Presence/absence analyses assumed roughly uniform sequencing depth across donors, an assumption that may not hold. Because counts were too low, 15 to 20 rarely observed V segments, including chromosome 9 orphons, were left out of the earlier analysis of several hundred of the donors. The authors suggested that the approach could potentially be generalized to other disease states and immunological phenotypes. Because HLA typing was unavailable for some donors at each locus, only the typed subset was used in association tests. The study listed 150 to 200 TCR beta chains as associated with cytomegalovirus. In an earlier analysis of fewer than 750 of the donors, most TCR beta V segments were observed in productive rearrangements about 90% or about 30% of the time, broadly matching IMGT annotations. Immune exposure information for the cohort was limited to CMV serostatus. In a later genetic analysis, a missense DCLRE1C variant was associated with V-gene and J-gene trimming of TCR beta chains, and the association was replicated in an independent cohort. A later genetic analysis reported fewer N-insertions in productive TCRs among donors in an Asian-associated ancestry cluster than the 666-donor mean. Specific HLA alleles were associated with over 15,000 TCR beta sequences at a false discovery rate of 0.05 in a later analysis. While some public TCRs were present in many individuals, most TCR sequences turned up only very rarely across donors.

Preparation of the library involved the immunoSEQ multiplex PCR assay. For the multiplex PCR, a mixture combining 60 forward primers for TCR Vbeta segments and 13 reverse primers for TCR Jbeta segments was used. Amplification of the CDR3 region of rearranged TCR beta genes was performed with a multiplex PCR assay on genomic DNA. The Illumina HiSeq System was used to sequence the amplified TCR beta libraries as 87-base-pair reads. In the source study's methods: A later analysis counted approximately 84 million unique TCR beta chains across the 650 to 700 repertoires, and roughly 10 million of these chains were shared by at least two donors. A nearest-neighbor algorithm error-corrected the raw reads and collapsed the reads into unique sequences, merging closely related sequences to remove PCR and sequencing errors. V, D and J gene segments were assigned by aligning CDR3 sequences to IMGT reference sequences. Each retained sequence needed at least a six-nucleotide match to both a V gene segment and a J gene segment. Rearrangements were classified as productive when the CDR3 lacked stop codons and remained in frame with V and J, and all other rearrangements were classified as non-productive. Following IMGT convention, CDR3 was defined as the stretch from the second conserved V-encoded cysteine to the conserved J-encoded phenylalanine. The earlier analysis of 500 to 650 of the donors excluded any sequence lacking an unambiguous match to a single V gene segment. In an earlier analysis of several hundred of the donors, V segments were called functional above 56.7% productive rearrangements and were called segregating when the between-donor standard deviation exceeded 5%. A statistical classification framework was built for diagnosing cytomegalovirus status from the catalog of TCR beta chain sequences. A later analysis assigned V and J genes by comparing TCR nucleotide sequences with IMGT/GENE-DB human TR gene sequences. In a later analysis, CDR3 sequences and most-parsimonious VDJ recombination scenarios were assigned using the TCRdist pipeline. In a later analysis, each TCR beta chain was defined by its CDR3 amino acid sequence together with its V-gene family, and reads without a unique V-gene family were excluded. In a later analysis, 450 to 600 highly shared, low-generation-probability nucleotide sequences were removed to address suspected cross-contamination and a sequencing artifact. For each public chain, a later analysis derived a clonal expansion index from normalized ranks of inferred template counts within each repertoire. A later analysis computed generation probabilities with a VDJ recombination model fitted to out-of-frame rearrangements, and checked the results against IGoR. In a later analysis, TCR-TCR, TCR-HLA and TCR-CMV co-occurrence was scored with hypergeometric tests, and a repertoire-size bias correction was applied to TCR pairs. In a later analysis, false discovery rates were estimated by permuting HLA or CMV assignments 20 times. In a later analysis, co-occurring TCRs were grouped using DBSCAN, and TCRdist sequence similarity was added for clustering within HLA-allele-positive subsets. Co-occurrence clustering excluded repertoires with fewer than 30,000 or more than 120,000 public chains, plus five with anomalous nucleotide sharing. TCRdb took this table from immuneACCESS and kept in-frame rearrangements with V and J called. Such tables lack part of the clones; where checked against another copy, unresolved V genes explain under half of the gap, and the rest is unexplained. That table supplies the V and J calls and clone size; D and trimming were determined from the DNA. A total of 120,000 or so clones appear in this sample, 80% of them only once. The ten top clones hold 2.5% to 3% of the sample.

The cohort was made up of several hundred healthy bone marrow donors. Cohort members were all nominally healthy when sampled, although unrecorded immune exposures were likely present. The donor was CMV seronegative and was included in the group of a few hundred seronegative cohort members. Every donor gave a peripheral blood sample, and the peripheral blood mononuclear cells from that sample were used for TCR beta sequencing. Genomic DNA was extracted from the blood cell samples with the Qiagen DNeasy Blood Extraction Kit. The receptor's source is a man aged 30-40 years in good health and CMV-seronegative. The sequenced sample was PBMCs. The chain uses TRBV4-3 and TRBJ2-6; the D gene is perhaps TRBD2, on 5 matching bases. Here the CDR3 is given as CASSQDSDSGANVLTF. The sequenced DNA: TGCGCCAGCAGCCAAGATAGCGACTCTGGGGCCAACGTCCTGACTTTC.